One sample yielded the 27 T cell receptor beta chains listed below, sequenced in a study of blood T cell repertoires in COVID-19. TCRdb's table, derived via immunoSEQ multiplex PCR, lists solely in-frame clones and lacks some. There are tens of thousands of clones in the sample; around 90% occur only once, and over 8% lies in the top ten. Sequencing was carried out using peripheral blood. The origin of the receptors is a human donor in a cohort sampled during active COVID-19.

The CDR3 protein is CASSGGPLDRNQPQHF. In DNA, the CDR3 is TGTGCCAGCAGTGGAGGGCCCCTGGATCGCAATCAGCCCCAGCATTTT. The chain has TRBV6-1 and TRBJ1-5, with D unresolved. Germline V CDR1 and CDR2: MNHNS, SASEGT. The CDR3 extends over 16 amino acids. V was shortened by 4 bases and J by 2 bases, with 15 bases between the two germline ends.

The chain combines TRBV6-5 with TRBJ1-1; D may be TRBD1 (6 bases). The CDR3 is 14 amino acids. Germline loops: CDR1 MNHEY, CDR2 SVGAGI. The V end lost 6 bases, the J end lost 8 bases, and 19 bases lay between the germline ends. The CDR3, as DNA: TGTGCCAGCAGCCAACAGGGCCGCCCTAACGAAGCTTTCTTT. As protein: CASSQQGRPNEAFF.

J is TRBJ2-7 and V is TRBV7-9; D is perhaps TRBD1 (5 bases). The CDR3 is 12 residues long. Germline loops: CDR1 SEHNR, CDR2 FQNEAQ (reference sequence). Trimming removed 2 bases at V and 3 bases at J, with 5 bases between. Here the CDR3 DNA reads TGTGCCAGCAGCTTAACAGGCTACGAGCAGTACTTC. It codes for CASSLTGYEQYF.

This clone was observed a handful of times. The chain has TRBV5-1 and TRBJ2-7; 10 nucleotides agree with TRBD1. V was pared by 4 bases and J by 5 bases, with 9 bases of the junction left unmatched. Germline CDR1 and CDR2: SGHRS and YFSETQ. The CDR3 covers 15 residues. For the CDR3, the DNA is TGCGCCAGCAGCCCGCAGACAGGGGGCGTCAACGAGCAGTACTTC. Amino acid sequence: CASSPQTGGVNEQYF. The full variable domain, rest sourced from reference TRBV5-1 and TRBJ2-7, is KAGVTQTPRYLIKTRGQQVTLSCSPISGHRSVSWYQQTPGQGLQFLFEYFSETQRNKGNFPGRFSGRQFSNSRSEMNVSTLELGDSALYLCASSPQTGGVNEQYFGPGTRLTVT.

This chain uses TRBV4-2 with TRBJ1-6; D is unclear. This CDR3 comprises 16 residues. Trimming took off 0 bases at V and 7 bases at J, with 13 bases between the two ends. The germline CDR1 and CDR2 sequences are LGHNA and YNFKEQ. The CDR3 region is CASSQDRQAINSPLHF. CDR3 DNA: TGTGCCAGCAGCCAAGATAGGCAGGCGATAAATTCACCCCTCCACTTT.

This clone was seen only once. The chain uses TRBV19 and TRBJ2-1; perhaps TRBD1 as D (5 bases). The CDR3 runs 13 residues. CDR1 is LNHDA and CDR2 is SQIVND in the germline V gene (reference sequence). The V end lost 11 bases, the J end lost 9 bases, and 20 bases lay between the germline ends. The CDR3 loop reads CAAQAWGVSEQFF. The CDR3 DNA is TGTGCCGCCCAGGCTTGGGGCGTCAGTGAGCAGTTCTTC.

The chain has TRBV30 and TRBJ2-5, with D possibly being TRBD2 (6 bases). Germline CDR1 and CDR2: GTSNPN and SVGIG (reference sequence). The CDR3 is 12 residues long. V was trimmed by 3 bases and J by 3 bases, leaving 8 bases between them. CDR3 protein: CAWREGKETQYF. CDR3 nucleotide sequence: TGTGCCTGGAGGGAGGGGAAAGAGACCCAGTACTTC.

About this clone: An end of the junction differs from the germline gene, which may be a read error. The chain couples TRBV5-1 to TRBJ2-3; possibly TRBD1 for D (5 bases). CDR3 length: 14 residues. CDR1 and CDR2 from the germline V gene are SGHRS and YFSETQ. The CDR3 DNA reads TGCGCCAGCAGCTTGAACCAGGGCACGGATACGCAGTATTTT. It codes for CASSLNQGTDTQYF.

The V call is TRBV25-1, the J call TRBJ2-7; 9 bases line up with TRBD1. This CDR3 has 13 residues. The germline V gene encodes CDR1 MGHDK and CDR2 SYGVNS. With 8 bases clipped from V and 5 bases from J, the junction kept 7 bases outside the gene matches. The CDR3 is CASGAQGAHEQYF. The CDR3 DNA follows: TGTGCCAGCGGAGCACAGGGGGCCCACGAGCAGTACTTC.

The V gene is TRBV15, the J gene TRBJ2-7; a weak D match, TRBD1 (5 bases). Germline V gene lookup returns CDR1 LNHNV and CDR2 YYDKDF (reference sequence). CDR3 size: 12 residues. V lost 6 bases to trimming and J lost 4 bases, with 10 bases between them. The CDR3 loop is CATSPGRYEQYF. Written as DNA, the CDR3 is TGTGCCACCAGTCCAGGGCGGTACGAGCAGTACTTC.

This chain links TRBV6-6 with TRBJ2-7; D gene uncertain. CDR3 length: 13 amino acids. V was pared by 7 bases and J by 2 bases, with 12 bases between. Germline CDR1 MNHNY, CDR2 SVGAGI (reference sequence). In DNA form, the CDR3 reads TGTGCCAGCAACGAAGTAGAGGCCTACGAGCAGTACTTC. Protein product: CASNEVEAYEQYF.

The V gene is TRBV3-1 (or the pseudogene TRBV3-2), the J gene TRBJ2-7; TRBD1 matches at 8 bases. J gave up 7 bases and V 1 base, and 3 bases lay outside the gene matches. The CDR3 runs 13 residues. The germline V gene encodes CDR1 LGHDT and CDR2 YNNKEL (reference sequence). This chain's CDR3 is CASSQGQGREQYF. CDR3 nucleotide sequence: TGTGCCAGCAGCCAAGGACAGGGGCGGGAGCAGTACTTC.

The genes are TRBV6-2 or TRBV6-3 and TRBJ2-5; D may be TRBD1 (6 bases). Germline loops: CDR1 MNHEY, CDR2 SVGEGT. V was trimmed by 5 bases and J by 3 bases, leaving 22 bases between them. This CDR3 comprises 17 residues. CDR3 coding DNA: TGTGCCAGCAGTCTCCGGGCCGGGACAACTGCTAAAGAGACCCAGTACTTC. It translates to CASSLRAGTTAKETQYF.

The chain combines TRBV7-2 with TRBJ2-3, with 8 bases lining up with TRBD2. Germline trimming cut 2 bases from V and 3 bases from J; bases unmatched to any gene: 10. Germline V gene lookup returns CDR1 SGHTA and CDR2 FQGNSA. CDR3 length: 17 residues. For the CDR3, the DNA is TGTGCCAGCAGCTTATACGGGGGGGCGTTTCGGACAGATACGCAGTATTTT. Its translation: CASSLYGGAFRTDTQYF.

The chain combines TRBV18 with TRBJ2-7; 11 bases fit TRBD2. Germline values: CDR1 KGHSH, CDR2 LQKENI. This CDR3 is built from 15 residues. The J segment lost 6 bases and the V segment lost 3 bases, leaving 7 bases of the junction unmatched. The CDR3 DNA reads TGTGCCAGCTCACCCTTTCCTAGCGGGAGGACCGAGCAGTACTTC. This encodes CASSPFPSGRTEQYF. Looking up the rest from reference TRBV18 and TRBJ2-7 gives the full variable domain: NAGVMQNPRHLVRRRGQEARLRCSPMKGHSHVYWYRQLPEEGLKFMVYLQKENIIDESGMPKERFSAEFPKEGPSILRIQQVVRGDSAAYFCASSPFPSGRTEQYFGPGTRLTVT.

The chain couples TRBV18 to TRBJ2-3, with 10 bases aligning to TRBD1. Germline CDR1 KGHSH, CDR2 LQKENI. The trim removed 1 base at V and 5 bases at J, leaving 3 bases unmatched. The CDR3 is made up of 15 amino acids. The CDR3 reads CASSPRQGAGDTQYF. The CDR3 region has the DNA TGTGCCAGCTCACCACGACAGGGGGCCGGAGATACGCAGTATTTT.

The gene calls are TRBV7-9 and TRBJ1-3, with 8 bases matching TRBD1. J lost 5 bases, V lost 5 bases, and 8 bases had no gene match. The CDR3 consists of 15 residues. Germline values: CDR1 SEHNR, CDR2 FQNEAQ (reference sequence). CDR3 coding DNA: TGTGCCAGCAGCCATGGACAGGGAGCCAGAAACACCATATATTTT. It specifies CASSHGQGARNTIYF.

In this sample, this clone turned up once. This chain uses TRBV29-1 with TRBJ2-1, with 9 bases matching TRBD2. The J segment lost 1 base and the V segment lost 4 bases, leaving 5 bases of the junction unmatched. The germline V gene has CDR1 SQVTM and CDR2 ANQGSEA. The CDR3 contains 15 residues. The CDR3 sequence: CSVGKAGGSYNEQFF. DNA for the CDR3: TGCAGCGTTGGGAAGGCGGGGGGGTCCTACAATGAGCAGTTCTTC.

The chain has TRBV5-1 and TRBJ2-1, with TRBD2 identical over 11 bases. Germline V gene data show CDR1 as SGHRS and CDR2 as YFSETQ. The ends lost 0 bases at V and 8 bases at J; junction bases unmatched: 4. CDR3 length: 15 amino acids. DNA for the CDR3: TGCGCCAGCAGCTTGGTAGCGGGAGGGCCCGATGAGCAGTTCTTC. Amino acids: CASSLVAGGPDEQFF.

The table lists this clone with a few counts. The chain couples TRBV7-9 to TRBJ1-1; 7 positions match TRBD1. V lost 5 bases and J lost 4; bases outside the gene matches: 4. Germline V gene data show CDR1 as SEHNR and CDR2 as FQNEAQ (reference sequence). The length of the CDR3 is 13 residues. CDR3 sequence (DNA): TGTGCCAGCAGCCACGACAGGGTCACTGAAGCTTTCTTT. Protein sequence: CASSHDRVTEAFF.

The chain combines TRBV27 with TRBJ2-7, with TRBD1 matching 9 bases. The CDR3 spans 14 residues. CDR1 and CDR2 from the germline V gene are MNHEY and SMNVEV (reference sequence). J lost 5 bases, V lost 6 bases, and 8 bases had no gene match. The CDR3 here is CASRIQGATHEQYF. In DNA form, the CDR3 reads TGTGCCAGCAGGATACAGGGGGCGACTCACGAGCAGTACTTC.

The genes are TRBV30 and TRBJ2-5, with D perhaps TRBD1 (6 bases). This CDR3 contains 14 residues. The V gene's germline CDR1 is GTSNPN and CDR2 SVGIG (reference sequence). Trimming cost V 0 bases and J 1 base, with 9 bases left between them. The CDR3 sequence is CAWSVQGFQETQYF. CDR3 nucleotide sequence: TGTGCCTGGAGTGTTCAGGGGTTCCAAGAGACCCAGTACTTC.

This clone was observed once. The chain couples TRBV5-1 to TRBJ2-2; D may be TRBD1 (5 bases). Per germline, CDR1 SGHRS and CDR2 YFSETQ. The CDR3 contains 15 residues. Trimming stripped 0 bases from V and 1 base from J, with 7 bases between. This CDR3 is CASSLAGMNTGELFF. The CDR3 DNA follows: TGCGCCAGCAGCTTGGCAGGGATGAACACCGGGGAGCTGTTTTTT.

The CDR3 loop is CAISESAVSSGNTIYF. CDR3 nucleotide sequence: TGTGCCATCAGTGAGTCAGCGGTGAGCTCTGGAAACACCATATATTTT. The chain is built from TRBV10-3 and TRBJ1-3; D remains ambiguous. The CDR3 length is 16 residues. The germline CDR1 and CDR2 sequences are ENHRY and SYGVKD. Between the trimmed V and J ends, which lost 0 bases and 0 bases, there was a span of 9 bases.

This clone has just one count. The rearrangement joins TRBV4-2 to TRBJ2-5, with D tentatively TRBD2 (7 bases). V was trimmed by 1 base and J by 1 base, leaving 10 bases between them. The V gene's germline CDR1 is LGHNA and CDR2 YNFKEQ. The CDR3 has 15 residues. Here the CDR3 reads CASSQVGGGQETQYF. The CDR3 bases are TGTGCCAGCAGCCAAGTAGGGGGGGGCCAAGAGACCCAGTACTTC.

CDR3 region: CASSSRDRENIQYF. The CDR3 nucleotides are TGTGCCAGCAGCTCCCGGGACAGGGAAAACATTCAGTACTTC. This chain joins TRBV13 and TRBJ2-4, with 9 bases identical to TRBD1. V lost 4 bases, J lost 5 bases, and 3 bases stayed unmatched. This CDR3 spans 14 amino acids. Germline assignment: CDR1 PRHDT and CDR2 FYEKMQ (reference sequence).

On this clone itself: Additional DNA sequences in this sample encode the identical CDR3. The rearrangement joins TRBV10-3 to TRBJ1-3; the match to TRBD1 covers 7 bases. CDR3 size: 13 residues. V dropped 6 bases and J dropped 3; count of bases not matched to a gene: 2. Germline loops: CDR1 ENHRY, CDR2 SYGVKD. Here the CDR3 DNA reads TGTGCCATCAGAGGGGACAGTGGAAACACCATATATTTT. Amino acids: CAIRGDSGNTIYF.